Listed below are T cell receptor beta chains from one sample, sequenced in a study of blood T cell repertoires in COVID-19. The table came from immunoSEQ multiplex PCR; TCRdb's copy has only in-frame clones and leaves some out. Of 250,000 to 350,000 clones in the sample, about 88% are singletons; the top ten hold roughly an eighth. The sequenced sample consisted of peripheral blood. These TCRs come from a woman aged 55-75 years with acute or convalescent COVID-19. CDR3s include the opening cysteine and the closing phenylalanine or tryptophan. A D gene is named only where the DNA matches it firmly. For some rows the clone size is stated as once, few or many, or as a class when expanded; others skip it.

J	V	D	size	CDR3	DNA
TRBJ1-5	TRBV6-5	TRBD1	.	CASSTTGDRNQPQHF	TGTGCCAGCAGTACTACAGGGGATAGAAATCAGCCCCAGCATTTT
TRBJ1-1	TRBV11-2	.	.	CASSLGVQGTTEAFF	TGTGCCAGCAGCTTAGGGGTACAGGGCACCACTGAAGCTTTCTTT
TRBJ1-1	TRBV9	.	.	CASSEGVGTEAFF	TGTGCCAGCAGCGAGGGGGTTGGAACTGAAGCTTTCTTT
TRBJ1-6	TRBV21-1	.	.	CASSETPGSSYNSPLHF	TGTGCCAGCAGTGAAACCCCGGGGAGCTCCTATAATTCACCCCTCCACTTT
TRBJ2-1	TRBV7-2	TRBD2	few	CASSATSGGPYEQFF	TGTGCCAGCAGCGCTACTAGCGGGGGGCCGTATGAGCAGTTCTTC
TRBJ2-7	TRBV6-5	TRBD1	.	CASRQGDYEQYF	TGTGCCAGCAGACAGGGGGACTACGAGCAGTACTTC
TRBJ1-2	TRBV7-2	.	.	CASSHPTVNYGYTF	TGTGCCAGCAGCCATCCGACAGTCAACTATGGCTACACCTTC
TRBJ2-1	TRBV5-1	.	.	CASSLAGDNEQFF	TGCGCCAGCAGCTTGGCCGGTGACAATGAGCAGTTCTTC
TRBJ2-1	TRBV29-1	.	.	CSVVSTEGHTYNEQFF	TGCAGCGTTGTTTCTACGGAGGGTCATACCTACAATGAGCAGTTCTTC
TRBJ2-1	TRBV19	TRBD2	few	CASSIDPRWASGRSHEQFF	TGTGCCAGTAGTATAGATCCGCGGTGGGCTAGCGGGAGGAGCCATGAGCAGTTCTTC
TRBJ1-1	TRBV27	.	.	CASSLTRLNTEAFF	TGTGCCAGCAGTTTAACCAGATTGAACACTGAAGCTTTCTTT
TRBJ1-1	TRBV27	.	.	CASSLSGRRTEAFF	TGTGCCAGCAGTTTATCGGGGCGGCGTACTGAAGCTTTCTTT
TRBJ2-1	TRBV29-1	TRBD2	.	CSVERGGVDNEQFF	TGCAGCGTGGAGCGGGGGGGAGTAGACAATGAGCAGTTCTTC
TRBJ1-1	TRBV2	.	.	CASSIGQNTEAFF	TGTGCCAGCAGTATAGGACAAAACACTGAAGCTTTCTTT
TRBJ2-2	TRBV27	.	.	CASTYRGAGELFF	TGTGCCAGCACTTACCGCGGGGCCGGGGAGCTGTTTTTT
TRBJ1-5	TRBV27	.	.	CASSFSSWRSSNQPQHF	TGTGCCAGCAGTTTTAGCAGCTGGAGATCGAGCAATCAGCCCCAGCATTTT
TRBJ1-2	TRBV7-9	.	once	CASSWTGANYGYTF	TGTGCCAGCAGCTGGACGGGGGCTAACTATGGCTACACCTTC
TRBJ2-1	TRBV4-2	TRBD2	once	CASSQDGLAGVSEQFF	TGTGCCAGCAGCCAAGATGGGCTAGCGGGAGTGAGTGAGCAGTTCTTC
TRBJ1-1	TRBV2	.	once	CASSLKIRNTEAFF	TGTGCCAGCAGTTTAAAGATCAGAAACACTGAAGCTTTCTTT
TRBJ1-2	TRBV21-1	.	once	CASRFTTGGALSWGYGYTF	TGTGCCAGCAGATTTACGACAGGGGGCGCTTTATCTTGGGGCTATGGCTACACCTTC
TRBJ1-1	TRBV5-6	.	.	CASSLEGIRTEAFF	TGTGCCAGCAGCTTGGAGGGGATCCGTACTGAAGCTTTCTTT
TRBJ1-5	TRBV18	.	once	CASSPGRGINQPQHF	TGTGCCAGCTCACCAGGTCGGGGAATCAATCAGCCCCAGCATTTT
TRBJ1-5	TRBV28	TRBD1	.	CASSLAGTGGRNQPQHF	TGTGCCAGCAGCCTCGCCGGGACAGGGGGGAGGAATCAGCCCCAGCATTTT
TRBJ2-3	TRBV5-1	.	.	CASSLYRETTDTQYF	TGCGCCAGCAGCTTGTACAGGGAAACCACAGATACGCAGTATTTT
TRBJ2-3	TRBV7-3	TRBD2	.	CASSLRRGGPTDTQYF	TGTGCCAGCAGCTTAAGGCGGGGGGGCCCCACAGATACGCAGTATTTT
TRBJ2-1	TRBV7-2	TRBD2	.	CASSRFTSGRRNEQFF	TGTGCCAGCAGCCGCTTTACTAGCGGGAGACGCAATGAGCAGTTCTTC
TRBJ1-1	TRBV3-1/TRBV3-2	.	.	CASSSHTGEAFF	TGTGCCAGCAGCTCACACACGGGTGAAGCTTTCTTT
TRBJ1-1	TRBV27	.	.	CASSYTGLGWAEAFF	TGTGCCAGCAGTTACACAGGGCTTGGGTGGGCTGAAGCTTTCTTT
TRBJ1-1	TRBV29-1	.	.	CSVEEGGNTEAFF	TGCAGCGTTGAAGAAGGAGGGAACACTGAAGCTTTCTTT
TRBJ1-4	TRBV4-1	TRBD1	.	CASSQELFAGTGNPATNEKLFF	TGCGCCAGCAGCCAAGAATTATTTGCCGGGACAGGGAACCCAGCAACTAATGAAAAACTGTTTTTT
TRBJ2-1	TRBV5-1	.	few	CASSFPNAENEQFF	TGCGCCAGCAGCTTTCCGAACGCGGAAAATGAGCAGTTCTTC
TRBJ1-1	TRBV5-4	.	few	CASSFQMNTEAFF	TGTGCCAGCAGCTTTCAGATGAACACTGAAGCTTTCTTT
TRBJ1-1	TRBV6-2/TRBV6-3	TRBD1	.	CASSYQQGSLGTEAFF	TGTGCCAGCAGTTACCAACAGGGGTCCCTGGGCACTGAAGCTTTCTTT
TRBJ2-1	TRBV7-8	.	.	CASSLADWASFYNEQFF	TGTGCCAGCAGCTTAGCGGATTGGGCTAGCTTCTACAATGAGCAGTTCTTC
TRBJ1-2	TRBV14	TRBD1	.	CASSHNLDRGRFYGYTF	TGTGCCAGCAGCCATAATCTAGACAGGGGGCGTTTCTATGGCTACACCTTC
TRBJ2-1	TRBV29-1	TRBD2	.	CSVNYNKKGKRTSGTNEQFF	TGCAGCGTAAACTATAATAAAAAAGGAAAGAGGACTAGCGGAACCAATGAGCAGTTCTTC
TRBJ1-1	TRBV30	.	.	CAWSVSDRRTFF	TGTGCCTGGAGTGTCTCCGACAGGCGAACTTTCTTT
TRBJ2-1	TRBV2	TRBD2	.	CASSERSSGGIGISREQFF	TGTGCCAGCAGTGAGAGAAGTAGCGGGGGGATAGGAATTTCGCGGGAGCAGTTCTTC
TRBJ2-1	TRBV10-3	.	.	CAITPTSAGAVNEQFF	TGTGCCATCACCCCCACGAGTGCGGGGGCTGTCAATGAGCAGTTCTTC
TRBJ1-3	TRBV4-3	.	.	CASSQQSGNTIYF	TGCGCCAGCAGCCAACAGTCTGGAAACACCATATATTTT
TRBJ2-1	TRBV4-2	TRBD2	.	CASSQGAGVGNEQFF	TGTGCCAGCAGCCAAGGGGCGGGAGTCGGGAATGAGCAGTTCTTC
TRBJ2-7	TRBV5-4	TRBD2	.	CASSLEGTRGYEQYF	TGTGCCAGCAGCTTGGAGGGGACTAGGGGCTACGAGCAGTACTTC